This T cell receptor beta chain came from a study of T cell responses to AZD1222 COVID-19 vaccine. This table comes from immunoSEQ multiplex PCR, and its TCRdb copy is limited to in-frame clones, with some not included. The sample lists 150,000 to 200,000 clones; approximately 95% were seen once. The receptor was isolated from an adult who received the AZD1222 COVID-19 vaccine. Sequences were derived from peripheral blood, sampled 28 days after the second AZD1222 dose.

CDR3 DNA sequence: TGTGCCAGCAGTGCGACAGGGCCCTCCTCCTACAATGAGCAGTTCTTC. Translated, it gives CASSATGPSSYNEQFF. The chain employs TRBV2 and TRBJ2-1; TRBD1 matches at 7 bases. The CDR3 sequence is 16 residues long. The V gene's germline CDR1 is SNHLY and CDR2 FYNNEI. V trimming: 4 bases; J trimming: 0 bases; junction bases outside the gene matches: 6. Drawing the rest from reference TRBV2 and TRBJ2-1, the complete variable domain is EPEVTQTPSHQVTQMGQEVILRCVPISNHLYFYWYRQILGQKVEFLVSFYNNEISEKSEIFDDQFSVERPDGSNFTLKIRSTKLEDSAMYFCASSATGPSSYNEQFFGPGTRLTVL.